This entry lists 20 T cell receptor beta chains sequenced from one sample in a study of blood T cell repertoires in COVID-19. Sequencing used immunoSEQ multiplex PCR; TCRdb keeps in-frame clones, though not all of them. The sample has approximately 100,000 clones, around 84% seen once; the top ten hold 38%. Sequenced input: peripheral blood. These TCRs come from a man older than 75 with acute or convalescent COVID-19.

V and J are TRBV28 and TRBJ1-2; 7 bases match TRBD1. The CDR3 is 16 amino acids. CDR1 MDHEN and CDR2 SYDVKM come from the germline V gene. Germline trimming cut 5 bases from V and 5 bases from J; bases unmatched to any gene: 14. The CDR3 is CASSAYQQGSTYGYTF. The DNA of the CDR3 is TGTGCCAGCAGTGCCTACCAACAGGGGTCAACATATGGCTACACCTTC.

This chain connects TRBV11-2 to TRBJ2-3; a possible D gene is TRBD1 (6 bases). The V end was cut by 0 bases, the J end by 7 bases, with 14 bases between. The CDR3 runs to 15 residues. The germline V gene has CDR1 SGHAT and CDR2 FQNNGV. The CDR3: CASSLDAGERHTQYF. The DNA of the CDR3 is TGTGCCAGCAGCTTAGATGCAGGGGAAAGGCATACGCAGTATTTT.

The V and J genes are TRBV6-2 or TRBV6-3 and TRBJ2-1; TRBD2 agrees at 16 bases. From germline, CDR1 is MNHEY and CDR2 SVGEGT. This CDR3 is built from 19 residues. Trimming at V came to 4 bases and at J to 4 bases, leaving 10 bases not matched to a gene. CDR3 sequence reads: CASSSGTSGRDLIYNEQFF. The CDR3 region has the DNA TGTGCCAGCAGTTCGGGGACTAGCGGGAGGGATCTTATTTACAATGAGCAGTTCTTC.

Here the CDR3 reads CASSQTRDWDNEQFF. For the CDR3, the DNA is TGTGCCAGCAGTCAAACTAGGGATTGGGACAATGAGCAGTTCTTC. The chain recombines TRBV3-1 (or the pseudogene TRBV3-2) with TRBJ2-1; a weak D match, TRBD2 (5 bases). Trimming removed 6 bases at V and 5 bases at J, with 17 bases between. The CDR3 is 15 residues long. Germline CDR1 and CDR2: LGHDT and YNNKEL (reference sequence).

The chain joins TRBV5-1 to TRBJ2-1; D uncertain. Trimming cost V 0 bases and J 5 bases, with 9 bases left between them. This CDR3 has 14 amino acids. Germline CDR1 reads SGHRS; CDR2 reads YFSETQ. The CDR3 loop reads CASSLASVNNEQFF. The CDR3 DNA reads as TGCGCCAGCAGCTTGGCCAGTGTGAACAATGAGCAGTTCTTC.

V usage is TRBV19 and J usage is TRBJ1-4; 7 nucleotides match TRBD1. V dropped 6 bases and J dropped 8; count of bases not matched to a gene: 9. From germline, CDR1 is LNHDA and CDR2 SQIVND (reference sequence). This CDR3 is built from 14 residues. For the CDR3, the DNA is TGTGCCAGTAGCCAACAGGGGATAAAGGAAAAACTGTTTTTT. Translation: CASSQQGIKEKLFF.

The V gene is TRBV27, the J gene TRBJ2-5; 8 bases agree with TRBD1. After removal of 3 bases from V and 5 bases from J, the junction contained 8 bases not matched to a gene. The CDR3 has 15 residues. Germline CDR1 is MNHEY and CDR2 is SMNVEV (reference sequence). The CDR3 coding sequence is TGTGCCAGCAGTTTCCAACAGGGGGACGGTGAGACCCAGTACTTC. Translation: CASSFQQGDGETQYF.

The chain employs TRBV5-1 and TRBJ1-4, with 12 bases fitting TRBD1. The CDR3 is made up of 17 amino acids. Trimming took 1 base from V and 7 from J; bases not matched to a gene: 8. Per the germline V gene, CDR1 is SGHRS and CDR2 is YFSETQ. The CDR3 DNA is TGCGCCAGCAGCTTGCGGGGACAGGGGGCGTTAGGTGAAAAACTGTTTTTT. It translates to CASSLRGQGALGEKLFF.

This rearrangement joins TRBV23-1 to TRBJ2-3; TRBD2 matches at 11 bases. TRBV23-1 is labeled an ORF, and its function is uncertain. The CDR3 covers 15 residues. The trim removed 6 bases at V and 4 bases at J, leaving 6 bases unmatched. The CDR3 DNA sequence: TGCGCCAGCAGATCTACTAGCGGGAGTTCAGATACGCAGTATTTT. Translating it yields CASRSTSGSSDTQYF.

CDR3 region: CASSLGQGATDTQYF. The CDR3 nucleotides are TGTGCCAGCAGCTTAGGTCAGGGGGCAACAGATACGCAGTATTTT. The gene calls are TRBV5-8 and TRBJ2-3, with 8 positions matching TRBD1. The CDR3 sequence is 15 residues long. The junction had 5 bases not matched to a gene; V was cut back by 2 bases and J by 3 bases. Germline-derived CDR1 and CDR2 are SGHTS and YDEGEE.

This chain connects TRBV28 to TRBJ1-5; a possible D gene is TRBD1 (5 bases). From germline, CDR1 is MDHEN and CDR2 SYDVKM. This CDR3 region has 15 residues. With 8 bases removed from V and 7 bases from J, the gap between germline ends came to 21 bases. Here the CDR3 reads CASPASGQTFQPQHF. The CDR3 DNA sequence: TGTGCCAGCCCAGCCTCAGGACAAACCTTCCAGCCCCAGCATTTT.

The rearrangement uses TRBV18 and TRBJ2-3; TRBD2 matches at 7 bases. V gave up 1 base and J gave up 2 bases; unmatched junction bases: 9. Germline-derived CDR1 and CDR2 are KGHSH and LQKENI. CDR3 size: 17 residues. CDR3 loop: CASSPLGPGTNTDTQYF. CDR3 coding DNA: TGTGCCAGCTCACCACTGGGTCCGGGGACTAACACAGATACGCAGTATTTT.

This chain connects TRBV7-9 to TRBJ2-7; the match to TRBD1 covers 8 bases. The CDR3 has 13 amino acids. The V gene's germline CDR1 is SEHNR and CDR2 FQNEAQ (reference sequence). V gave up 1 base and J gave up 12 bases; unmatched junction bases: 8. The CDR3, as DNA: TGTGCCAGCAGCTTAGGGACAGGGTCATTCCGGTACTTC. This translates into CASSLGTGSFRYF.

This chain uses TRBV10-1 with TRBJ2-7; TRBD1 matches at 12 bases. V trimming: 1 base; J trimming: 5 bases; junction bases outside the gene matches: 12. There are 18 residues in the CDR3. The V gene's germline CDR1 is WNHNN and CDR2 SYGVQD (reference sequence). In DNA form, the CDR3 reads TGCGCCAGCAGTGAGTTTCTATTTGCGGGACAGGGGGCAAACGAGCAGTACTTC. Protein: CASSEFLFAGQGANEQYF.

In its sample, this clone was seen once. V and J are TRBV5-4 and TRBJ1-1; 7 nucleotides line up with TRBD1. This CDR3 comprises 15 residues. Trimming took 3 bases from V and 1 from J; bases not matched to a gene: 6. Germline V gene sequence: CDR1 SGHNT, CDR2 YYREEE (reference sequence). CDR3 region: CASSWGRTGNTEAFF. As DNA, the CDR3 is TGTGCCAGCAGCTGGGGGCGGACAGGGAACACTGAAGCTTTCTTT.

The chain uses TRBV20-1 and TRBJ2-3; 8 bases line up with TRBD2. The CDR3 contains 15 residues. V gave up 3 bases and J gave up 4 bases; unmatched junction bases: 9. Germline V gene lookup returns CDR1 DFQATT and CDR2 SNEGSKA (reference sequence). In DNA, the CDR3 is TGCAGTGCTAGTGCACCAGCGGGAGTTGCAGATACGCAGTATTTT. It specifies CSASAPAGVADTQYF.

The CDR3 nucleotides read TGTGCCAGCAGCTCTTCCCGGGGGGCAGACTACAATGAGCAGTTCTTC. The encoded protein is CASSSSRGADYNEQFF. The gene calls are TRBV7-9 and TRBJ2-1; D is possibly TRBD2 (7 bases). V was shortened by 4 bases and J by 3 bases, with 16 bases between the two germline ends. The CDR3 has 16 residues. CDR1 and CDR2 from the germline V gene are SEHNR and FQNEAQ (reference sequence).

The chain couples TRBV29-1 to TRBJ1-3; no definite D call. V was shortened by 7 bases and J by 4 bases, with 20 bases between the two germline ends. In germline, CDR1 is SQVTM, CDR2 ANQGSEA. The CDR3 sequence is 15 residues long. For the CDR3, the DNA is TGCAGCGCGATGTTGGCAGGAGGAGTCGGAAACACCATATATTTT. Protein product: CSAMLAGGVGNTIYF.

V and J are TRBV4-3 and TRBJ2-2; tentative D call: TRBD2 (5 bases). The V and J ends lost 0 bases and 2 bases respectively, with 7 bases between them. Germline loops: CDR1 LGHNA, CDR2 YSLEER. The CDR3 is 15 amino acids. The CDR3 bases are TGCGCCAGCAGCCAAGACCGACTAAACACCGGGGAGCTGTTTTTT. Translating gives CASSQDRLNTGELFF.

The chain links TRBV5-1 to TRBJ2-7; tentative D call: TRBD1 (5 bases). V gave up 3 bases and J gave up 3 bases, with 10 bases separating them. This CDR3 is built from 13 residues. Looked up from germline, CDR1 is SGHRS and CDR2 is YFSETQ. Here the CDR3 DNA reads TGCGCCAGCAGCTCGCAGGGATACTACGAGCAGTACTTC. Amino acid sequence: CASSSQGYYEQYF.